This TCR beta chain was sequenced for a study of T-cell reconstitution after alpha-beta-depleted transplantation in children. Study-wide results and caveats: Surviving recipient T cells and intrathymic progenitors accounted for some patients' high TCRbeta diversity at day 60. T-cell counts and diversity at one year post-transplant came mainly from newly produced T cells. About two months after transplant, alpha-beta T cells reportedly came from several hundred expanded graft clones.

Unique molecular identifiers were incorporated into the prepared TCRbeta library. TCRdb recomputed calls from the PCR reads with MiXCR, one row per CDR3 protein. This repertoire shows around 17,000 distinct CDR3 sequences, 5% to 5.5% found once; its top ten account for roughly 7%. The germline V gene has CDR1 LGHNA and CDR2 YNFKEQ. The CDR3 is 13 residues long. V dropped 5 bases and J dropped 5 bases, with 9 bases sitting between them. This clonotype was seen more than once but under ten times. The antigen remains unidentified. The V gene is TRBV4-2, the J gene TRBJ1-4; D may be TRBD1 (6 bases). The specimen comprised PBMCs, sampled before TCRalphabeta/CD19-depleted stem cell transplant. The clonotype comes from a boy aged 5-17 years with acute lymphoblastic leukemia, due to receive a stem cell transplant. The CDR3 protein is CASSAGTNEKLFF. As DNA, the CDR3 is TGTGCCAGCAGCGCGGGGACAAATGAAAAACTGTTTTTT.